The TCR beta chain under discussion was sequenced for a study of cytomegalovirus exposure and HLA in healthy donors. Here immunoSEQ multiplex PCR was the method, and the copy in TCRdb shows in-frame clones only, minus some. The repertoire consists of some 260,000 clones, with more than 75% occurring once and the leading ten covering around 11%. A few counts support this clone. In germline, CDR1 is LGHNT, CDR2 FRNRAP. Deletions cut 6 bases from V and 4 bases from J, with 18 bases between. The CDR3 covers 15 residues. This clonotype was obtained from a man between 18 and 29 years old in good health and CMV-seropositive. The chain has TRBV12-5 and TRBJ1-2; tentative D call: TRBD1 (5 bases). The sequenced sample was PBMCs. CDR3 loop: CASGEGHIFPYGYTF. In DNA form, the CDR3 reads TGTGCTAGTGGGGAAGGACACATTTTCCCCTATGGCTACACCTTC.